The 14 T cell receptor beta chains given below trace back to one sample, sequenced in a study of CD8+ T cells in alopecia areata. This sample's treatment: oral pan-JAK inhibitor, 5-10 mg twice daily. Extracted RNA was reverse transcribed, and the resulting cDNA served as sequencing template. Sequenced by immunoSEQ multiplex PCR; TCRdb stores in-frame clones only, minus some. The table records roughly 210,000 clones, roughly two fifths of them present only once. Sample: CD4+ T cells sorted from blood, taken at approximately week 39, from a patient treated with tofacitinib. The source is a human donor with alopecia areata.

This clone was picked up a small number of times. The chain recombines TRBV30 with TRBJ1-1; D not resolved. The CDR3 extends over 13 amino acids. The V end was cut by 3 bases, the J end by 5 bases, with 13 bases between. Germline CDR1 is GTSNPN and CDR2 is SVGIG (reference sequence). CDR3 sequence: CAWSAGSRTEAFF. DNA of the CDR3: TGTGCCTGGAGCGCGGGGAGTAGGACTGAAGCTTTCTTT. Using reference TRBV30 and TRBJ1-1 for the parts outside the CDR3, the full variable domain is SQTIHQWPATLVQPVGSPLSLECTVEGTSNPNLYWYRQAAGRGLQLLFYSVGIGQISSEVPQNLSASRPQDRQFILSSKKLLLSDSGFYLCAWSAGSRTEAFFGQGTRLTVV.

The chain has TRBV25-1 and TRBJ1-4; 11 positions agree with TRBD1. CDR1 is MGHDK and CDR2 is SYGVNS in the germline V gene. The length of the CDR3 is 15 residues. Losses at the gene ends were 10 bases for V and 8 bases for J; bases not matched to a gene: 12. CDR3 sequence: CATAGQGGFNEKLFF. As DNA, the CDR3 is TGTGCCACCGCGGGACAGGGGGGTTTTAACGAAAAACTGTTTTTT.

V is TRBV30 and J is TRBJ1-5; possible D gene TRBD1, 6 bases. The CDR3 is 16 residues long. Germline V gene sequence: CDR1 GTSNPN, CDR2 SVGIG (reference sequence). Trimming removed 3 bases from V and 0 bases from J, with 15 bases in between. In DNA, the CDR3 is TGTGCCTGGAGCCCCCCCACAGGGCATAGCAATCAGCCCCAGCATTTT. Residues: CAWSPPTGHSNQPQHF.

The chain employs TRBV10-3 and TRBJ2-1; 12 positions agree with TRBD2. The CDR3 covers 15 residues. With V trimmed by 4 bases and J by 3 bases, 1 base remained unmatched. Germline CDR1 reads ENHRY; CDR2 reads SYGVKD. The CDR3 here is CAISASGRVYNEQFF. CDR3 nucleotides: TGTGCCATCAGTGCTAGCGGGAGGGTCTACAATGAGCAGTTCTTC.

This chain connects TRBV6-1 to TRBJ2-3; 9 nucleotides match TRBD2. CDR3 size: 17 residues. The trim removed 2 bases at V and 6 bases at J, leaving 12 bases unmatched. Per the germline V gene, CDR1 is MNHNS and CDR2 is SASEGT. CDR3 sequence: CASSERELSGRGDTQYF. The CDR3 region has the DNA TGTGCCAGCAGTGAAAGGGAACTTAGCGGGAGAGGTGATACGCAGTATTTT.

In regard to this clone: The sample carries other DNA sequences with the same CDR3. The V gene is TRBV5-1, the J gene TRBJ1-5; D is ambiguous. The CDR3 has 15 residues. V dropped 0 bases and J dropped 0 bases, with 7 bases sitting between them. Germline loops: CDR1 SGHRS, CDR2 YFSETQ. In DNA form, the CDR3 reads TGCGCCAGCAGCTTGGCTGGTGATAGCAATCAGCCCCAGCATTTT. Residues: CASSLAGDSNQPQHF.

The chain is built from TRBV27 and TRBJ2-1; 7 nucleotides line up with TRBD2. V was pared by 8 bases and J by 8 bases, with 15 bases of the junction left unmatched. The CDR3 spans 15 residues. The V gene's germline CDR1 is MNHEY and CDR2 SMNVEV (reference sequence). CDR3 residues: CASRPGGNFRDEQFF. The CDR3 nucleotides are TGTGCCAGCCGCCCGGGAGGCAACTTCAGGGATGAGCAGTTCTTC.

The DNA for the CDR3 is TGTGCCAGCAGGACTAGCGGGAAAGATACGCAGTATTTT. Its protein is CASRTSGKDTQYF. V and J are TRBV2 and TRBJ2-3; 11 bases are a match to TRBD2. V lost 6 bases to trimming and J lost 5 bases; unmatched junction nucleotides: 1. The CDR3 loop spans 13 amino acids. Germline CDR1 reads SNHLY; CDR2 reads FYNNEI.

The sample holds a few counts of this clone. The rearrangement links TRBV20-1 to TRBJ2-5, with 7 bases lining up with TRBD1. CDR1 is DFQATT, CDR2 SNEGSKA, per germline (reference sequence). Germline trimming cut 5 bases from V and 4 bases from J; bases unmatched to any gene: 1. CDR3 length: 11 residues. The CDR3 is CSAEGAETQYF. CDR3 DNA: TGCAGTGCTGAGGGGGCAGAGACCCAGTACTTC.

V is TRBV7-2 and J is TRBJ2-3; weak D call: TRBD1 (6 bases). Germline V gene lookup returns CDR1 SGHTA and CDR2 FQGNSA. The V gene lost 4 bases and the J gene lost 3 bases, with 11 bases spanning the gap. This CDR3 comprises 14 residues. The CDR3, as DNA: TGTGCCAGCAGCTCAACAGGGAAGACAGATACGCAGTATTTT. It specifies CASSSTGKTDTQYF.

This sequence joins TRBV14 and TRBJ2-5, with D tentatively TRBD2 (5 bases). CDR3 size: 15 residues. The V and J ends lost 2 bases and 5 bases respectively, with 15 bases between them. The V gene's germline CDR1 is SGHDN and CDR2 FVKESK. CDR3 in DNA: TGTGCCAGCAGCCAACAGCGGCCCCAAGGGGAGACCCAGTACTTC. Its translation is CASSQQRPQGETQYF.

CDR3 residues: CASSLVPRGAFF. The CDR3 DNA reads as TGTGCCAGCAGCTTAGTGCCCAGGGGAGCTTTCTTT. J is TRBJ1-1 and V is TRBV11-2; D may be TRBD1 (6 bases). V was shortened by 1 base and J by 10 bases, with 10 bases between the two germline ends. The CDR3 runs 12 residues. In germline, CDR1 is SGHAT, CDR2 FQNNGV.

The chain joins TRBV27 to TRBJ1-4; D gene unclear. Germline values: CDR1 MNHEY, CDR2 SMNVEV (reference sequence). This CDR3 is 14 amino acids long. The ends were cut back, 3 bases at V and 7 bases at J, with 12 bases in the middle. The CDR3 nucleotides read TGTGCCAGCAGTTTGGCCAAGGGAGGTGAAAAACTGTTTTTT. Translation gives CASSLAKGGEKLFF. The variable domain in full, completed from reference TRBV27 and TRBJ1-4, reads EAQVTQNPRYLITVTGKKLTVTCSQNMNHEYMSWYRQDPGLGLRQIYYSMNVEVTDKGDVPEGYKVSRKEKRNFPLILESPSPNQTSLYFCASSLAKGGEKLFFGSGTQLSVL.

This clone has just a few counts. The chain couples TRBV25-1 to TRBJ2-3; D is unresolved. Germline V gives CDR1 MGHDK, CDR2 SYGVNS. V gave up 4 bases and J gave up 2 bases, with 4 bases separating them. This CDR3 comprises 12 residues. CDR3 in amino acids: CASSGHTDTQYF. DNA for the CDR3: TGTGCCAGCAGTGGCCACACAGATACGCAGTATTTT.